The clone carrying this TCR beta chain was detected a few times. These data belong to a study of T-cell memory formation after mild COVID-19. In TCRdb, the 5' RACE reads were re-called with MiXCR into one record per CDR3 protein. The table lists 250,000 to 350,000 distinct CDR3 sequences, around 15% of them singletons. This CDR3 has 16 residues. CDR1 is SGHAT and CDR2 is FQNNGV in the germline V gene. The V segment lost 5 bases and the J segment 5 bases; nucleotides outside the gene matches: 5. The V gene is TRBV11-2, the J gene TRBJ2-5, with 16 bases that match TRBD2. The sequenced sample was PBMCs or a T cell subset sorted from them (not recorded which). This sequence was found in a man between 18 and 29 years old who had mild COVID-19 (a few samples of this study predate the infection). Cell type and time point are not known. The CDR3: CASSGTSGGARETQYF. The CDR3 DNA reads TGTGCCAGCAGCGGGACTAGCGGGGGGGCCCGGGAGACCCAGTACTTC. Supplemented by reference TRBV11-2 and TRBJ2-5, the full variable domain reads EAGVAQSPRYKIIEKRQSVAFWCNPISGHATLYWYQQILGQGPKLLIQFQNNGVVDDSQLPKDRFSAERLKGVDSTLKIQPAKLEDSAVYLCASSGTSGGARETQYFGPGTRLLVL.